This T cell receptor (beta chain) comes out of a study of vaccination effects on CD4 cells after COVID-19. The repertoire was sequenced with immunoSEQ multiplex PCR; TCRdb's copy has only in-frame clones and lacks some. The table has roughly 25,000 clones, 77% seen once. A word on this clone: Its matching antigen is unknown.

J gave up 3 bases and V 4 bases, and 6 bases lay outside the gene matches. The CDR3 runs to 16 residues. Germline V CDR1 and CDR2: SGHDT, YYEEEE. Within the ViraFEST assay, antigen-specific CD4+ T cells underwent expansion with viral peptide pools prior to sequencing. The culture ran for around nine days, and then CD4+ T cells were isolated. The individual was infected with SARS-CoV-2 between March and December 2020, as confirmed by PCR. A density of around 2 million PBMC per well was used; these cells were cultured with roughly 10 IU/ml IL-2 and roughly 9.5 ug/ml peptides. This specimen consisted of CD4+ T cells from PBMCs cultured with HCoV-NL63 spike peptides, obtained before COVID-19 vaccination. The chain uses TRBV5-6 and TRBJ2-2; 10 bases are shared with TRBD1. This clonotype originated in a human donor who had a prior SARS-CoV-2 infection. CDR3 region: CASSQGGQGYTGELFF. The CDR3 DNA follows: TGTGCCAGCAGCCAAGGGGGACAGGGGTACACCGGGGAGCTGTTTTTT.